This T cell receptor beta chain was captured by sequencing in a study of blood T cell repertoires in COVID-19. The overall study: T cells, B-cell-depleted T cells, or PBMCs provided the cDNA or gDNA that served as material.

As processed by the authors: The assay estimated nucleated cells by amplifying reference gene primers. Produced via immunoSEQ multiplex PCR; TCRdb's table is partial and in-frame only. V and J calls and clone size are as listed in that table; D and trimming were resolved from the DNA. The sample comprises 90,000 or so clones, roughly 88% of which are singletons, and under 8.5% rests with the top ten. Trimming took off 8 bases at V and 7 bases at J, with 17 bases between the two ends. This CDR3 contains 14 residues. Germline V gene sequence: CDR1 KGHSH, CDR2 LQKENI. The source is a man over 45 with active COVID-19. This chain links TRBV18 with TRBJ2-2, with D perhaps TRBD1 (6 bases). Sequencing was done on a sample of peripheral blood. The CDR3 protein is CASTFRQDDGELFF. Written as DNA, the CDR3 is TGTGCCAGCACCTTTCGACAGGATGACGGGGAGCTGTTTTTT. The variable domain in full, with the rest retrieved from reference TRBV18 and TRBJ2-2, is NAGVMQNPRHLVRRRGQEARLRCSPMKGHSHVYWYRQLPEEGLKFMVYLQKENIIDESGMPKERFSAEFPKEGPSILRIQQVVRGDSAAYFCASTFRQDDGELFFGEGSRLTVL.